This T cell receptor (beta chain) was captured in a study of cytomegalovirus exposure and HLA in healthy donors. This CDR3 has 15 residues. Germline CDR1 is SGHTA and CDR2 is FQGTGA. V lost 2 bases, J lost 4 bases, and 14 bases lay in between. Whole-study findings and limits: The authors later found most CMV-associated TCR beta chains appeared HLA-restricted. Roughly even sequencing depth across donors was the assumption behind the presence/absence analyses.

Both 60 Vbeta primers and 13 Jbeta primers went into the PCR. Using immunoSEQ multiplex PCR, the repertoire was profiled, and TCRdb retains in-frame clones only, with some absent. The profile shows roughly 110,000 clones, over 70% of them singletons. This clone was observed a few times. The antigen is not known. Sequenced input: PBMCs. The sequence derives from a female donor in good health and CMV-seronegative. The genes are TRBV7-3 and TRBJ1-2; maybe TRBD1 (6 bases). CDR3 amino acids: CASSLSAGDPYGYTF. CDR3 DNA sequence: TGTGCCAGCAGCTTATCGGCAGGGGACCCCTATGGCTACACCTTC.